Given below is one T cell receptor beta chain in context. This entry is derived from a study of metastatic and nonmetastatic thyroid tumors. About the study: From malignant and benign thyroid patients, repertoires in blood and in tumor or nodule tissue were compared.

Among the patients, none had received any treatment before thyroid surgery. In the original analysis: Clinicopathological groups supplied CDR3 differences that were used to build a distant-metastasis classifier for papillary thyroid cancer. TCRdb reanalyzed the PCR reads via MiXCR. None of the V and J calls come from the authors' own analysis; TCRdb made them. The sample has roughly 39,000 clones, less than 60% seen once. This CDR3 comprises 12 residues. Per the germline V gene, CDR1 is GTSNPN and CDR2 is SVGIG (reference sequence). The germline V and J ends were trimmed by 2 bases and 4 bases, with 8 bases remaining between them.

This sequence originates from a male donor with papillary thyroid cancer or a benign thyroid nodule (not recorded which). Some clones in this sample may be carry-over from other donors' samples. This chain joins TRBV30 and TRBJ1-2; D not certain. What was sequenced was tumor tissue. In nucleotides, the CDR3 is TGTGCCTGGAGTCCTCCGACCTATGGCTACACCTTC. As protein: CAWSPPTYGYTF.